This T cell receptor (beta chain) stems from a study of T-cell memory formation after mild COVID-19. This clonotype was recorded a few times. One entry per CDR3 protein, called by TCRdb with MiXCR from the 5' RACE reads. This table holds roughly 400,000 distinct CDR3 sequences, approximately 15% found once. Germline-derived CDR1 and CDR2 are ENHRY and SYGVKD. Trimming at V came to 2 bases and at J to 4 bases, leaving 14 bases not matched to a gene. The CDR3 contains 18 residues. The sequenced material came from PBMCs or a T cell subset sorted from them (not recorded which). The receptor was isolated from a man in his late teens or twenties who had mild COVID-19 (a few samples of this study predate the infection). Cell type and time point are not known. The chain links TRBV10-3 to TRBJ2-5, with 9 positions matching TRBD2. The CDR3 loop reads CAISEIPIASGGRETQYF. CDR3 nucleotides: TGTGCCATCAGTGAGATCCCCATAGCGAGCGGGGGGCGAGAGACCCAGTACTTC.